Listed below are T cell receptor beta chains from one sample, sequenced in a study of graft-versus-host responses after intestinal transplantation. Generated by immunoSEQ multiplex PCR, the TCRdb table keeps only in-frame clones and is missing some. This table has 20,000 to 25,000 clones, 56% appearing once. The sequenced sample was alloreactive CD4+ T cells from a mixed lymphocyte reaction culture, obtained before intestinal transplant. The receptors shown here come from a human patient who received an intestinal transplant. CDR3s include the opening cysteine and the closing phenylalanine or tryptophan. The D gene is left open where the match is weak. Some rows mark clone size as missing; the rest say once, few, many or name a class of expanded clone.

cdr3_aa	cdr3_nt	v_call	d_call	clone_size	j_call
CASSSSGRTGELFF	TGTGCCAGCAGCTCTAGCGGCCGCACCGGGGAGCTGTTTTTT	TRBV7-3	TRBD2	few	TRBJ2-2
CASSLSVSSYNEQFF	TGTGCCAGCAGCTTATCCGTTAGCTCCTACAATGAGCAGTTCTTC	TRBV7-2	.	.	TRBJ2-1
CASREIIGELFF	TGTGCCAGCAGGGAGATTATCGGGGAGCTGTTTTTT	TRBV27	.	.	TRBJ2-2
CASSPWTGLSYEQYF	TGTGCCAGCAGCCCCTGGACAGGGCTTTCCTACGAGCAGTACTTC	TRBV7-2	TRBD1	.	TRBJ2-7
CASSLGQGAYEQYF	TGCGCCAGCAGCTTGGGACAGGGGGCCTACGAGCAGTACTTC	TRBV5-1	TRBD1	.	TRBJ2-7
CASSVRGRTEAFF	TGTGCCAGCAGCGTCAGGGGGCGGACTGAAGCTTTCTTT	TRBV11-2	TRBD1	.	TRBJ1-1
CASSLGRGAKNIQYF	TGTGCCAGCAGCTTAGGCAGGGGAGCCAAAAACATTCAGTACTTC	TRBV7-2	.	.	TRBJ2-4
CASSVAPSRAGDTQYF	TGTGCCAGCAGCGTAGCTCCCTCACGGGCGGGAGATACGCAGTATTTT	TRBV9	.	.	TRBJ2-3
CASSLGTGVRWSEAFF	TGTGCCAGCAGCCTGGGGACAGGGGTGAGGTGGTCTGAAGCTTTCTTT	TRBV11-2	TRBD1	.	TRBJ1-1
CASSPHPGLAEYNEQFF	TGTGCCAGCAGCCCTCACCCGGGACTAGCGGAATACAATGAGCAGTTCTTC	TRBV11-2	TRBD2	few	TRBJ2-1
CASRAGTANTEAFF	TGTGCCAGCAGGGCCGGGACAGCAAACACTGAAGCTTTCTTT	TRBV6-1	TRBD1	few	TRBJ1-1
CASSLASGLNTEAFF	TGTGCCAGCAGCTTAGCTAGCGGGTTGAACACTGAAGCTTTCTTT	TRBV7-9	.	few	TRBJ1-1
CASSRLGGQIWTSGADTQYF	TGTGCCAGCAGCCGCCTCGGGGGGCAAATATGGACTAGCGGTGCAGATACGCAGTATTTT	TRBV9	TRBD2	few	TRBJ2-3
CASSFDRGYEQYF	TGTGCCAGCAGCTTCGACAGGGGATACGAGCAGTACTTC	TRBV7-6	TRBD1	few	TRBJ2-7
CASSFFRQPQHF	TGTGCCAGCAGCTTTTTCAGACAGCCCCAGCATTTT	TRBV5-8	.	few	TRBJ1-5
CASSQDYRRRVQETQYF	TGTGCCAGCAGCCAAGATTACCGGCGGAGGGTTCAAGAGACCCAGTACTTC	TRBV4-2	.	.	TRBJ2-5
CASSGGQNYNEQFF	TGCGCCAGCAGCGGTGGACAGAACTACAATGAGCAGTTCTTC	TRBV5-1	.	.	TRBJ2-1
CASSQGTPSSYNEQFF	TGCGCCAGCAGCCAAGGGACTCCAAGCTCCTACAATGAGCAGTTCTTC	TRBV5-1	.	.	TRBJ2-1
CASSTFRFGNEQFF	TGTGCCAGCTCCACCTTCCGCTTCGGCAATGAGCAGTTCTTC	TRBV18	.	once	TRBJ2-1
CAWSVQGFTEAFF	TGTGCCTGGAGTGTACAGGGGTTCACTGAAGCTTTCTTT	TRBV30	TRBD1	.	TRBJ1-1
CASSEHGISNQPQHF	TGTGCCAGCAGTGAACACGGGATTAGCAATCAGCCCCAGCATTTT	TRBV2	.	few	TRBJ1-5
CASSVTGAPNEKLFF	TGTGCCAGTAGTGTAACAGGGGCGCCTAATGAAAAACTGTTTTTT	TRBV19	TRBD1	.	TRBJ1-4
CARRQTGTGGYNEQFF	TGTGCCAGAAGACAGACCGGGACAGGGGGCTACAATGAGCAGTTCTTC	TRBV2	TRBD1	.	TRBJ2-1
CASSLLTDTQYF	TGTGCCAGCAGCTTACTCACAGATACGCAGTATTTT	TRBV7-6	.	few	TRBJ2-3
CASIPAGKNTEAFF	TGTGCCAGCATCCCGGCGGGGAAGAACACTGAAGCTTTCTTT	TRBV6-5	.	.	TRBJ1-1
CASSLGTGLEQYF	TGTGCCAGCAGCTTAGGGACAGGGCTCGAGCAGTACTTC	TRBV7-2	TRBD1	.	TRBJ2-7
CASSLQGSYGYTF	TGCGCCAGCAGCCTCCAGGGGAGCTATGGCTACACCTTC	TRBV4-1	.	.	TRBJ1-2
CASSLRAWESSGNTIYF	TGTGCCAGCAGCTTACGGGCGTGGGAGAGCTCTGGAAACACCATATATTTT	TRBV7-8	.	.	TRBJ1-3
CASSARLVGTDTQYF	TGTGCCAGCAGCGCTAGACTAGTCGGGACAGATACGCAGTATTTT	TRBV9	.	few	TRBJ2-3
CASSEVGTGDYGYTF	TGTGCCAGCAGTGAAGTAGGGACAGGGGACTATGGCTACACCTTC	TRBV25-1	TRBD1	.	TRBJ1-2
CASSSLGGPTEAFF	TGTGCCAGCAGTTCCCTGGGGGGACCGACTGAAGCTTTCTTT	TRBV6-1	.	few	TRBJ1-1
CASSLGLAGVYEQYF	TGTGCCAGCAGTCTCGGACTAGCGGGAGTCTACGAGCAGTACTTC	TRBV14	TRBD2	.	TRBJ2-7
CASSPAVRGNTEAFF	TGTGCCAGCAGTCCCGCCGTGCGGGGAAACACTGAAGCTTTCTTT	TRBV27	.	.	TRBJ1-1
CAISEDSLSGYTF	TGTGCCATCAGTGAGGACAGCCTAAGCGGCTACACCTTC	TRBV10-3	.	few	TRBJ1-2
CASSRRLAGAYEQYF	TGTGCCAGCAGCCGCAGACTAGCGGGGGCCTACGAGCAGTACTTC	TRBV7-2	TRBD2	few	TRBJ2-7
CASKKPRTEAFF	TGTGCCAGTAAGAAGCCGAGGACTGAAGCTTTCTTT	TRBV19	.	.	TRBJ1-1
CASSPVGPYGYTF	TGTGCCAGCAGCCCGGTGGGCCCTTATGGCTACACCTTC	TRBV7-2	.	once	TRBJ1-2
CAGSLAQGLGTGELFF	TGTGCCGGCAGCTTGGCCCAGGGGCTGGGGACCGGGGAGCTGTTTTTT	TRBV5-6	.	.	TRBJ2-2
CASSPPWGRMNTEAFF	TGTGCCAGCTCACCACCTTGGGGGAGGATGAACACTGAAGCTTTCTTT	TRBV18	.	.	TRBJ1-1
CASSSPGLSDTQYF	TGTGCCAGCAGTAGTCCGGGACTATCGGATACGCAGTATTTT	TRBV6-5	TRBD2	.	TRBJ2-3
CASSLGGSGANVLTF	TGTGCCAGCAGTTTAGGAGGCTCTGGGGCCAACGTCCTGACTTTC	TRBV27	.	.	TRBJ2-6
CAIRGGSYEQYF	TGTGCCATCAGAGGCGGCTCCTACGAGCAGTACTTC	TRBV10-3	.	few	TRBJ2-7
CASSYGGRSSYNSPLHF	TGTGCCAGCAGTTATGGCGGGAGGAGCTCCTATAATTCACCCCTCCACTTT	TRBV2	.	.	TRBJ1-6
CASSYFGTGVYEQYF	TGTGCCAGCAGTTACTTCGGGACAGGGGTATACGAGCAGTACTTC	TRBV6-5	TRBD1	.	TRBJ2-7
CASSRQESQPQHF	TGTGCCAGCTCACGACAGGAAAGCCAGCCCCAGCATTTT	TRBV18	.	once	TRBJ1-5
CAWSPGTSLTHNEQFF	TGTGCCTGGAGTCCCGGGACATCACTGACCCACAATGAGCAGTTCTTC	TRBV30	.	few	TRBJ2-1
CASSSTSRTSGAGELFF	TGCGCCAGCAGCAGCACCTCTCGGACTAGCGGGGCCGGGGAGCTGTTTTTT	TRBV5-1	TRBD2	few	TRBJ2-2
CATLETPNTEAFF	TGTGCCACTCTGGAGACCCCGAACACTGAAGCTTTCTTT	TRBV18	.	few	TRBJ1-1
CASSFEEWKSTKYF	TGTGCCAGCAGCTTTGAGGAATGGAAGAGTACGAAGTACTTC	TRBV7-9	.	.	TRBJ2-4